This paragraph reports one T cell receptor (beta chain). This clonotype was picked up a small number of times. Its antigen target is currently unknown. No clone much larger than this one lies a single base away; base qualities are absent. This record belongs to a study of T-cell reconstitution after alpha-beta-depleted transplantation in children (dated by TCRdb to the mid-2010s). Study-level background: Using TCR repertoire profiling, the study followed T-cell immune reconstitution in a quantitative way in children after TCRalphabeta/CD19-depleted allogeneic hematopoietic cell transplantation. Beyond this particular receptor, the publication reports: In some patients, the high TCRbeta diversity seen at day 60 was put down to recipient T cells and intrathymic progenitors that had survived conditioning. The apparently early recovery of alphabetaT-cell counts about two months after transplant reportedly depended on only several hundred rapidly expanded clones that came from non-depleted graft cells. Hyperexpanded clone frequencies declined over subsequent months; after one year, T-cell counts and TCRbeta diversity were mostly attributed to newly produced T cells.

The CDR3 starts with the cysteine, ends with the phenylalanine, and has 13 residues. Just the 39-base CDR3 DNA is kept, in frame starting at base 1. V is clipped by 11 bases and J by 0 bases, and the sequence between their germline boundaries is 13 bases long. What the treatment or condition label conveys for this sample: allogeneic hematopoietic cell transplantation with graft depleted of TCRalphabeta T cells and CD19 B cells. The transplant recipients were children given TCRalphabeta/CD19-depleted allogeneic hematopoietic cell grafts. Receptors were amplified or captured by PCR. TCRdb lists the instrument as Illumina HiSeq 2500. TCR library preparation used molecular barcoding, with unique molecular identifiers applied to normalize quantification of the TCRbeta repertoire. Through fastp at Q25 and MiXCR, TCRdb rebuilt clones from the public reads, retaining in-frame beta chains. Entries are consolidated by CDR3 protein sequence, retaining the most common genes and DNA. Present in this sample are roughly 350,000 distinct CDR3 sequences, about 16% of which were seen just once. Roughly 40% of the sample comes from the top ten.

This clonotype was obtained from a male patient between 2 and 10 years old who had a stem cell transplant for acute lymphoblastic leukemia, so the T cells may come from the graft donor. Recombination linked TRBV12-3 or TRBV12-4 to TRBJ1-1; TRBD1 might be the D gene, on 5 matching bases. Sequenced material: PBMCs, mostly from graft donor cells, taken 360 days after TCRalphabeta/CD19-depleted stem cell transplant. The base sequence is TGTGCCTCCAAGGCGGACATGAACACTGAAGCTTTCTTT. Its product reads: CASKADMNTEAFF.